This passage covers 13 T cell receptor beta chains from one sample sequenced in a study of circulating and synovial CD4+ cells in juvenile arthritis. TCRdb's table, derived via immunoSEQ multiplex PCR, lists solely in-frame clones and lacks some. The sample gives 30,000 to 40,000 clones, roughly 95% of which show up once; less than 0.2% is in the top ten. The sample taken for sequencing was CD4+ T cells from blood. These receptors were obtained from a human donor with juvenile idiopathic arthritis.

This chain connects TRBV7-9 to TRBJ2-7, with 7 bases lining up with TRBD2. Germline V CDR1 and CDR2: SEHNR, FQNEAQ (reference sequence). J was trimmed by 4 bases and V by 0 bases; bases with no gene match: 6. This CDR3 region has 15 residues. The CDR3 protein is CASSLAAGLYYEQYF. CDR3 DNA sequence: TGTGCCAGCAGCTTAGCAGCGGGATTGTATTACGAGCAGTACTTC.

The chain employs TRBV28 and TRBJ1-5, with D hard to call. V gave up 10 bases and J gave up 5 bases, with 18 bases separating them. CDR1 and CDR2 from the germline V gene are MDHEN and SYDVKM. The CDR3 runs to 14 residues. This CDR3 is CATLIPGSYQPQHF. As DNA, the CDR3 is TGTGCCACCCTCATACCGGGGTCCTATCAGCCCCAGCATTTT.

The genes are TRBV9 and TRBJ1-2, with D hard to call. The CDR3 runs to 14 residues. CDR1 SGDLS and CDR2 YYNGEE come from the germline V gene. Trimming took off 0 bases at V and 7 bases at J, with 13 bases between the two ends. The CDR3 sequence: CASSVDAGFGGYTF. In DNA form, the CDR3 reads TGTGCCAGCAGCGTAGATGCCGGGTTTGGTGGCTACACCTTC.

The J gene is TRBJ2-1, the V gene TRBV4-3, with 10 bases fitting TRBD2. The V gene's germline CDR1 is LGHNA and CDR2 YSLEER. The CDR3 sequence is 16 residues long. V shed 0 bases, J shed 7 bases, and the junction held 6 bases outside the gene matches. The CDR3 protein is CASSQDPGLASNEQFF. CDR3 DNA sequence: TGCGCCAGCAGCCAAGATCCGGGACTAGCGTCTAATGAGCAGTTCTTC.

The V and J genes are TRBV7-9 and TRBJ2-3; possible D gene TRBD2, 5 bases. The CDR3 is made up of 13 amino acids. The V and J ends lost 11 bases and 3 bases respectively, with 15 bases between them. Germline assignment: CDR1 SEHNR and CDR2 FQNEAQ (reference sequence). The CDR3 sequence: CADHKPGTDTQYF. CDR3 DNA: TGTGCCGACCACAAACCGGGGACAGATACGCAGTATTTT.

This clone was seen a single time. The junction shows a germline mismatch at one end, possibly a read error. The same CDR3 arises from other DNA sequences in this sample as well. CDR3 region: CASSLELGQSNSPLHF. The CDR3, as DNA: TGTGCCAGCAGCTTAGAGTTGGGACAGAGTAATTCCCCCCTCCACTTT. The chain combines TRBV11-2 with TRBJ1-6; 7 bases are shared with TRBD1. The CDR3 extends over 16 amino acids. Germline CDR1 reads SGHAT; CDR2 reads FQNNGV.

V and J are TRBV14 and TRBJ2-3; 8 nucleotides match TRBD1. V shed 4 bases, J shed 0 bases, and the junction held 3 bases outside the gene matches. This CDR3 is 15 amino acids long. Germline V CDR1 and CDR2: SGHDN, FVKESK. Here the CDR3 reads CASSRRQGSTDTQYF. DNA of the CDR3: TGTGCCAGCAGCCGACGACAGGGGAGCACAGATACGCAGTATTTT. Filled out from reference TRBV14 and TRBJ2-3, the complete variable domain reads EAGVTQFPSHSVIEKGQTVTLRCDPISGHDNLYWYRRVMGKEIKFLLHFVKESKQDESGMPNNRFLAERTGGTYSTLKVQPAELEDSGVYFCASSRRQGSTDTQYFGPGTRLTVL.

CDR3 in DNA: TGTGCCAGCAGTTACCGGCAAGAGACCCAGTACTTC. Its protein product is CASSYRQETQYF. The chain joins TRBV6-5 to TRBJ2-5; D not resolved. Trimming stripped 2 bases from V and 2 bases from J, with 3 bases between. The CDR3 extends over 12 amino acids. Germline V CDR1 and CDR2: MNHEY, SVGAGI.

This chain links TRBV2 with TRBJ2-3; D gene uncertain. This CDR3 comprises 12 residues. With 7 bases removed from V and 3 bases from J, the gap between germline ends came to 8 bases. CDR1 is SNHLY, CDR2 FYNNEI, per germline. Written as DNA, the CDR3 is TGTGCCAGCAACGCCGGGACAGATACGCAGTATTTT. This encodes CASNAGTDTQYF.

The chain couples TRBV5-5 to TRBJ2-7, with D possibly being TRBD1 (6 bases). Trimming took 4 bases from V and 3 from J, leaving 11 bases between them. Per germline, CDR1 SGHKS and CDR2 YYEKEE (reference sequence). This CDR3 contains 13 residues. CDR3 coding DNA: TGTGCCAGCAGCCCGGGCAGGGGCTACGAGCAGTACTTC. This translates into CASSPGRGYEQYF. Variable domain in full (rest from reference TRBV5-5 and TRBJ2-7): DAGVTQSPTHLIKTRGQQVTLRCSPISGHKSVSWYQQVLGQGPQFIFQYYEKEERGRGNFPDRFSARQFPNYSSELNVNALLLGDSALYLCASSPGRGYEQYFGPGTRLTVT.

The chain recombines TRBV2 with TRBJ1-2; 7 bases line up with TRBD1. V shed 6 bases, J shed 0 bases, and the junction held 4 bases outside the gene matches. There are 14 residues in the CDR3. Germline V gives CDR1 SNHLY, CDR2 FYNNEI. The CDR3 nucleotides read TGTGCCAGCAGGAAGGGGGCCCCTAACTATGGCTACACCTTC. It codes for CASRKGAPNYGYTF.

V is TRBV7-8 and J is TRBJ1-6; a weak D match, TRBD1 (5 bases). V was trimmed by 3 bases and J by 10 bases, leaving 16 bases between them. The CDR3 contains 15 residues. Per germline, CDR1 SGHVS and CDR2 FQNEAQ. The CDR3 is CASSFYGPGDSPLHF. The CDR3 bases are TGTGCCAGCAGCTTCTATGGCCCGGGGGACTCACCCCTCCACTTT.

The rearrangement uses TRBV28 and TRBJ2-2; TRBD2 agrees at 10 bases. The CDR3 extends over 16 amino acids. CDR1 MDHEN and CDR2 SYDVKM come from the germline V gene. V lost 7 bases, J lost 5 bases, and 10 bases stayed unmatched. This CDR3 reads CASTESGRAVTGELFF. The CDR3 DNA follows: TGTGCCAGCACCGAGAGCGGGAGGGCCGTTACCGGGGAGCTGTTTTTT.